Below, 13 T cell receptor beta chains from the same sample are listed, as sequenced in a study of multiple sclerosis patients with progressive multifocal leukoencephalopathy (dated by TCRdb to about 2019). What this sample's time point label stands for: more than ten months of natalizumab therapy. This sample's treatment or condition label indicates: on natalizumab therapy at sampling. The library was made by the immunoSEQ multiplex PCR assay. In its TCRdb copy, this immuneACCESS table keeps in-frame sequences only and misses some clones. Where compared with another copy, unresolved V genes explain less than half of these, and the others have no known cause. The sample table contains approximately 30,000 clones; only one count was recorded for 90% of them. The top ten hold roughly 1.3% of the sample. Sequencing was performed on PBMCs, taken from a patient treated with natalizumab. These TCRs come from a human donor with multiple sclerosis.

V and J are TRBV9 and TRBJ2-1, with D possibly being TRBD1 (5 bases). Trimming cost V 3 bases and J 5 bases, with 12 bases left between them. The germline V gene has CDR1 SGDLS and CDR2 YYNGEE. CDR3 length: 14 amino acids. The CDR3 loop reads CASSARVTDNEQFF. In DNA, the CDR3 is TGTGCCAGCAGCGCTAGGGTGACAGACAATGAGCAGTTCTTC.

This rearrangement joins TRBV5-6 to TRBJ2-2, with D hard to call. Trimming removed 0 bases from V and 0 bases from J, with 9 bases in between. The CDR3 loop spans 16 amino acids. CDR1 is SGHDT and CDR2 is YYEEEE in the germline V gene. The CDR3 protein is CASSLGAGANTGELFF. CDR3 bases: TGTGCCAGCAGCTTGGGGGCCGGAGCGAACACCGGGGAGCTGTTTTTT.

The CDR3 reads CASSLGISNTEAFF. Written as DNA, the CDR3 is TGTGCCAGCAGCCTGGGGATTTCGAACACTGAAGCTTTCTTT. This chain connects TRBV7-9 to TRBJ1-1; D is unclear. Trimming shortened V by 5 bases and J by 1 base, and 11 bases separated the two germline ends. The CDR3 consists of 14 residues. Germline assignment: CDR1 SEHNR and CDR2 FQNEAQ (reference sequence).

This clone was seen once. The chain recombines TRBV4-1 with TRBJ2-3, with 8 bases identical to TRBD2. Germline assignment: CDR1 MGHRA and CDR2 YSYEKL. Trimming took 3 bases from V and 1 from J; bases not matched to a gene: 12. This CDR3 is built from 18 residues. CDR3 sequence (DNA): TGCGCCAGCAGCCAGATTTATCATAGCGGGGATCGCACAGATACGCAGTATTTT. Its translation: CASSQIYHSGDRTDTQYF.

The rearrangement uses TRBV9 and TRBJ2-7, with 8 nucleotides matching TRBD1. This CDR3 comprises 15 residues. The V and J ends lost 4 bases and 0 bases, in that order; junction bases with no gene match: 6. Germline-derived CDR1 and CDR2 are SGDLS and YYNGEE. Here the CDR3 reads CASSTRTGSSYEQYF. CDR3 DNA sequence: TGTGCCAGCAGCACCAGGACAGGGAGCTCCTACGAGCAGTACTTC.

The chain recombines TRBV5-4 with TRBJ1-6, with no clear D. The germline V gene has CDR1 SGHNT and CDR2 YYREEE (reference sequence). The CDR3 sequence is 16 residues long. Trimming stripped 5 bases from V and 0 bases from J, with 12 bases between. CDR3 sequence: CASSFGSSSYNSPLHF. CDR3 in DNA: TGTGCCAGCAGTTTCGGCTCTAGCTCCTATAATTCACCCCTCCACTTT.

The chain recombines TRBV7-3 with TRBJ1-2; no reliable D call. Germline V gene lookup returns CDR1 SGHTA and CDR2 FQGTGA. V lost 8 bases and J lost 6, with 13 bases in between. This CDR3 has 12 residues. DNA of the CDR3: TGTGCCAGCGGGCGCGGGAACGATGGCTACACCTTC. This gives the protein CASGRGNDGYTF. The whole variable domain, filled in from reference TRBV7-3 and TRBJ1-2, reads GAGVSQTPSNKVTEKGKYVELRCDPISGHTALYWYRQSLGQGPEFLIYFQGTGAADDSGLPNDRFFAVRPEGSVSTLKIQRTERGDSAVYLCASGRGNDGYTFGSGTRLTVV.

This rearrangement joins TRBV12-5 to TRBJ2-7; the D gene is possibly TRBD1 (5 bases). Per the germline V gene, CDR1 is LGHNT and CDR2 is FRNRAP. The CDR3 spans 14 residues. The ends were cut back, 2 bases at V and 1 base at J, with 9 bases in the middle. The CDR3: CASGLIDSSYEQYF. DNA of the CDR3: TGTGCTAGTGGTTTGATTGACAGTTCCTACGAGCAGTACTTC.

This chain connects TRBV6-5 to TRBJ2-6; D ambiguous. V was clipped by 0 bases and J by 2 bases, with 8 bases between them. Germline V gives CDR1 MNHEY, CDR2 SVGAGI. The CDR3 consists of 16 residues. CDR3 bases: TGTGCCAGCAGTTACTCGGCACAAGCTGGGGCCAACGTCCTGACTTTC. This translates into CASSYSAQAGANVLTF.

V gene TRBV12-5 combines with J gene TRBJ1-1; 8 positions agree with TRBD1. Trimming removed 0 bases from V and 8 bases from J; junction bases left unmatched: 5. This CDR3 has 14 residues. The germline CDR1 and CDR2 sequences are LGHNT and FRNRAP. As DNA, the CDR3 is TGTGCTAGTGGTTTGGTACCCCGGGACAGGGAAGCTTTCTTT. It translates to CASGLVPRDREAFF.

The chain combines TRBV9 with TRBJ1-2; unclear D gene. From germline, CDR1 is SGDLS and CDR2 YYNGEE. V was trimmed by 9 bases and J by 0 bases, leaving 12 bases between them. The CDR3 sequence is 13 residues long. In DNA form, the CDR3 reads TGTGCCACCGGTGGAGGTGCTAACTATGGCTACACCTTC. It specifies CATGGGANYGYTF.

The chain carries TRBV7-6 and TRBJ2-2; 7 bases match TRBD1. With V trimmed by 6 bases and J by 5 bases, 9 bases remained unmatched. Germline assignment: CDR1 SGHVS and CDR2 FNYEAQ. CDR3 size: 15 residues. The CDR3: CASRIRQGETGELFF. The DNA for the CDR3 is TGTGCCAGCAGAATTAGACAGGGAGAAACCGGGGAGCTGTTTTTT.

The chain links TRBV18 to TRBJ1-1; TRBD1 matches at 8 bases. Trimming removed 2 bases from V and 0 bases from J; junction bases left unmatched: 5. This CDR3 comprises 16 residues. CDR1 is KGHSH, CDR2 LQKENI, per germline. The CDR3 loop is CASSPGTGKLNTEAFF. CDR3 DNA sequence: TGTGCCAGCTCACCAGGGACAGGAAAGCTGAACACTGAAGCTTTCTTT. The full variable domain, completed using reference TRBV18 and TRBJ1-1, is NAGVMQNPRHLVRRRGQEARLRCSPMKGHSHVYWYRQLPEEGLKFMVYLQKENIIDESGMPKERFSAEFPKEGPSILRIQQVVRGDSAAYFCASSPGTGKLNTEAFFGQGTRLTVV.